What follows are 27 T cell receptor beta chains derived from one specimen sequenced in a study of control samples from healthy donors and cancer patients. Libraries were prepared by immunoSEQ multiplex PCR; TCRdb keeps only in-frame clonotypes and omits some of them. Of about 120,000 clones in the sample, over 90% are singletons; the top ten hold 2.6%. The sample consisted of blood. The receptors were gathered from a man aged 25-45 years in good health.

This chain uses TRBV6-5 with TRBJ2-3, with a possible D match to TRBD1 (6 bases). Trimming took off 7 bases at V and 4 bases at J, with 15 bases between the two ends. The CDR3 loop spans 14 amino acids. Germline loops: CDR1 MNHEY, CDR2 SVGAGI. CDR3 in amino acids: CASKIGGSPDTQYF. For the CDR3, the DNA is TGTGCCAGCAAGATTGGGGGCTCCCCAGATACGCAGTATTTT.

J is TRBJ2-3 and V is TRBV24-1, with 10 bases matching TRBD2. The length of the CDR3 is 16 residues. Germline V gene lookup returns CDR1 KGHDR and CDR2 SFDVKD. V dropped 3 bases and J dropped 2; count of bases not matched to a gene: 4. This CDR3 is CATSDPLAGDTDTQYF. Written as DNA, the CDR3 is TGTGCCACCAGTGATCCTCTAGCGGGGGACACAGATACGCAGTATTTT.

CDR3 sequence (DNA): TGTGCCATCGCGACAGGGGCGCCGAACACTGAAGCTTTCTTT. Protein sequence: CAIATGAPNTEAFF. The rearrangement links TRBV10-3 to TRBJ1-1; 8 positions agree with TRBD1. The CDR3 totals 14 residues. With 8 bases clipped from V and 1 base from J, the junction kept 6 bases outside the gene matches. Germline assignment: CDR1 ENHRY and CDR2 SYGVKD.

The chain couples TRBV19 to TRBJ2-1, with D uncertain. The V end was cut by 4 bases, the J end by 3 bases, with 10 bases between. Germline CDR1 reads LNHDA; CDR2 reads SQIVND (reference sequence). The CDR3 is 14 residues long. The CDR3, as DNA: TGTGCCAGTAGTAGGCAGACTTTCTACAATGAGCAGTTCTTC. This translates into CASSRQTFYNEQFF.

CDR3 sequence: CASRKGLADTQYF. DNA of the CDR3: TGCGCCTCCCGGAAGGGCCTGGCGGATACGCAGTATTTT. V is TRBV5-1 and J is TRBJ2-3; unclear D gene. The CDR3 covers 13 residues. The V end was cut by 10 bases, the J end by 6 bases, with 18 bases between. Germline V CDR1 and CDR2: SGHRS, YFSETQ.

The J gene is TRBJ2-7, the V gene TRBV11-2, with TRBD1 matching over 7 bases. The trim removed 4 bases at V and 0 bases at J, leaving 9 bases unmatched. This CDR3 region has 16 residues. Per the germline V gene, CDR1 is SGHAT and CDR2 is FQNNGV. In DNA form, the CDR3 reads TGTGCCAGCAGCTCATGGAGGACAGGTCTCTCCTACGAGCAGTACTTC. It encodes CASSSWRTGLSYEQYF.

The gene calls are TRBV29-1 and TRBJ1-1, with D perhaps TRBD1 (6 bases). Trimming cost V 2 bases and J 6 bases, with 16 bases left between them. This CDR3 is 14 amino acids long. The germline V gene has CDR1 SQVTM and CDR2 ANQGSEA. Written as DNA, the CDR3 is TGCAGCGTTGAAAGGCTGGCGGGGGCATCTGAAGCTTTCTTT. Residues: CSVERLAGASEAFF.

The rearrangement joins TRBV19 to TRBJ2-2; TRBD2 is a possible D gene (5 bases). In germline, CDR1 is LNHDA, CDR2 SQIVND (reference sequence). The germline V and J ends were trimmed by 1 base and 6 bases, with 6 bases remaining between them. CDR3 length: 13 residues. The CDR3 here is CASSIGRSGELFF. For the CDR3, the DNA is TGTGCCAGTAGTATAGGGAGGTCCGGGGAGCTGTTTTTT.

The chain has TRBV5-4 and TRBJ2-7; TRBD1 matches at 8 bases. The CDR3 consists of 14 residues. V dropped 5 bases and J dropped 5; count of bases not matched to a gene: 9. The germline V gene encodes CDR1 SGHNT and CDR2 YYREEE (reference sequence). CDR3: CASRSQGVRHEQYF. In nucleotides, the CDR3 is TGTGCCAGCAGGTCACAGGGGGTAAGGCACGAGCAGTACTTC.

The chain uses TRBV2 and TRBJ1-5, with D uncertain. Germline lookup yields CDR1 SNHLY and CDR2 FYNNEI. The CDR3 is 14 residues long. V gave up 3 bases and J gave up 3 bases, with 9 bases separating them. The CDR3 DNA reads as TGTGCCAGCAGTGAGTTCCGGGTCAATCAGCCCCAGCATTTT. This sequence encodes CASSEFRVNQPQHF.

The chain couples TRBV30 to TRBJ1-1, with D possibly TRBD1 on 6 matching bases. Trimming left V 2 bases short and J 11 bases short, with 27 bases between. From germline, CDR1 is GTSNPN and CDR2 SVGIG (reference sequence). The CDR3 is 16 residues long. The CDR3: CAWSRIFVGGLAGAFF. CDR3 in DNA: TGTGCCTGGAGTAGGATTTTCGTGGGGGGCCTGGCTGGGGCTTTCTTT.

V usage is TRBV5-1 and J usage is TRBJ2-2; no clear D. V dropped 0 bases and J dropped 4 bases, with 1 base sitting between them. Germline CDR1 SGHRS, CDR2 YFSETQ. This CDR3 contains 12 residues. CDR3 region: CASSLATGELFF. CDR3 sequence (DNA): TGCGCCAGCAGCTTGGCCACCGGGGAGCTGTTTTTT.

The chain employs TRBV12-5 and TRBJ2-1; D could derive from TRBD1 or TRBD2 (5 bases each). The CDR3 is 13 amino acids. Germline V gives CDR1 LGHNT, CDR2 FRNRAP. V was pared by 5 bases and J by 12 bases, with 17 bases between. The CDR3 is CASGLDPGTRQFF. CDR3 sequence (DNA): TGTGCTAGTGGTCTGGACCCAGGGACCCGGCAGTTCTTC.

This sequence joins TRBV18 and TRBJ1-1, with 9 bases matching TRBD1. Trimming cost V 4 bases and J 6 bases; bases outside gene matches: 6. The CDR3 runs 14 residues. CDR1 and CDR2 (germline): KGHSH, LQKENI. CDR3 DNA sequence: TGTGCCAGCTCACAAGACAGGGGGAAGGCTGAAGCTTTCTTT. Encoded protein: CASSQDRGKAEAFF. Complete variable domain (other parts from reference TRBV18 and TRBJ1-1): NAGVMQNPRHLVRRRGQEARLRCSPMKGHSHVYWYRQLPEEGLKFMVYLQKENIIDESGMPKERFSAEFPKEGPSILRIQQVVRGDSAAYFCASSQDRGKAEAFFGQGTRLTVV.

The genes are TRBV7-8 and TRBJ1-2; D call uncertain. The CDR3 consists of 19 residues. Between the trimmed V and J ends, which lost 0 bases and 3 bases, there was a span of 23 bases. In germline, CDR1 is SGHVS, CDR2 FQNEAQ. DNA of the CDR3: TGTGCCAGCAGCTTAGCGTCGGGCAGGTTCCCGACCGCTTACTATGGCTACACCTTC. As protein: CASSLASGRFPTAYYGYTF.

This chain links TRBV19 with TRBJ2-1; 12 bases match TRBD1. V trimming: 2 bases; J trimming: 8 bases; junction bases outside the gene matches: 4. The germline V gene has CDR1 LNHDA and CDR2 SQIVND (reference sequence). The CDR3 length is 15 residues. The CDR3 DNA is TGTGCCAGTAGTATACTGGGACAGGGGGCCGATGAGCAGTTCTTC. The encoded protein is CASSILGQGADEQFF.

The chain has TRBV4-2 and TRBJ1-2; D is unresolved. Trimming took off 0 bases at V and 3 bases at J, with 5 bases between the two ends. The germline CDR1 and CDR2 sequences are LGHNA and YNFKEQ. The CDR3 consists of 13 residues. CDR3 bases: TGTGCCAGCAGCCAAGAATGGGACTATGGCTACACCTTC. Amino acids: CASSQEWDYGYTF.

The sample holds one count of this clone. The rearrangement uses TRBV27 and TRBJ1-1; 8 bases agree with TRBD1. The CDR3 is 15 residues long. Germline V gene sequence: CDR1 MNHEY, CDR2 SMNVEV (reference sequence). Trimming at V came to 4 bases and at J to 3 bases, leaving 7 bases not matched to a gene. Here the CDR3 reads CASSSRTGRDTEAFF. DNA of the CDR3: TGTGCCAGCAGTTCCCGGACAGGGAGGGACACTGAAGCTTTCTTT.

The V call is TRBV19, the J call TRBJ1-5; 7 bases align to TRBD1. Per germline, CDR1 LNHDA and CDR2 SQIVND (reference sequence). The CDR3 totals 15 residues. J lost 3 bases, V lost 5 bases, and 7 bases had no gene match. This CDR3 is CASSPTTGINQPQHF. The CDR3 region has the DNA TGTGCCAGTAGTCCAACGACAGGGATCAATCAGCCCCAGCATTTT.

V gene TRBV11-2 combines with J gene TRBJ2-1, with 7 bases fitting TRBD2. There are 12 residues in the CDR3. Germline assignment: CDR1 SGHAT and CDR2 FQNNGV. Trimming took 8 bases from V and 3 from J; bases not matched to a gene: 1. In nucleotides, the CDR3 is TGTGCCAGCTCGGGGGGCTACAATGAGCAGTTCTTC. Translation: CASSGGYNEQFF.

The rearrangement joins TRBV19 to TRBJ1-5, with 10 bases that match TRBD1. Germline trimming cut 1 base from V and 7 bases from J; bases unmatched to any gene: 7. This CDR3 spans 16 amino acids. Germline CDR1 reads LNHDA; CDR2 reads SQIVND (reference sequence). The chain's CDR3 is CASSIGGTGVRQPQHF. Written as DNA, the CDR3 is TGTGCCAGTAGTATAGGCGGGACAGGGGTTCGGCAGCCCCAGCATTTT.

The rearrangement links TRBV6-5 to TRBJ1-3; unclear D gene. The CDR3 consists of 15 residues. Germline V CDR1 and CDR2: MNHEY, SVGAGI. The ends were cut back, 5 bases at V and 4 bases at J, with 15 bases in the middle. The CDR3 bases are TGTGCCAGCAGTCTCGACCGGGTTTTGGGAAACACCATATATTTT. It codes for CASSLDRVLGNTIYF.

This clone was seen only a few times. The chain employs TRBV27 and TRBJ1-1; 9 bases are shared with TRBD1. Trimming cost V 6 bases and J 5 bases; bases outside gene matches: 13. CDR1 and CDR2 from the germline V gene are MNHEY and SMNVEV (reference sequence). This CDR3 has 16 residues. CDR3 loop: CASSGIPGTGRTEAFF. In DNA form, the CDR3 reads TGTGCCAGCAGCGGTATTCCCGGGACAGGGAGGACTGAAGCTTTCTTT.

The CDR3 nucleotides are TGTGCCAGCAGCTTGGAAAGGACCGACACTGAAGCTTTCTTT. Translating it yields CASSLERTDTEAFF. V is TRBV7-3 and J is TRBJ1-1; D is unresolved. V was pared by 3 bases and J by 3 bases, with 11 bases between. The CDR3 is made up of 14 amino acids. Looked up from germline, CDR1 is SGHTA and CDR2 is FQGTGA.

V is TRBV6-1 and J is TRBJ2-7; D might be TRBD1 (6 bases). The germline V gene has CDR1 MNHNS and CDR2 SASEGT. V was trimmed by 3 bases and J by 1 base, leaving 13 bases between them. The CDR3 runs to 15 residues. The CDR3, as DNA: TGTGCCAGCAGTGATCACCCAGACAGGTCCTACGAGCAGTACGTC. Translated: CASSDHPDRSYEQYV.

This clone appeared once. V is TRBV6-6 and J is TRBJ2-6; 7 bases match TRBD1. CDR3 size: 15 residues. Trimming removed 6 bases from V and 2 bases from J; junction bases left unmatched: 4. Germline V gene data show CDR1 as MNHNY and CDR2 as SVGAGI (reference sequence). The CDR3 DNA follows: TGTGCCAGCAGCCCGACAGGGACTGGGGCCAACGTCCTGACTTTC. It codes for CASSPTGTGANVLTF.

The rearrangement uses TRBV10-2 and TRBJ2-2, with 16 bases aligning to TRBD2. The CDR3 length is 18 residues. The germline V gene has CDR1 WSHSY and CDR2 SAAADI. V trimming: 5 bases; J trimming: 6 bases; junction bases outside the gene matches: 9. CDR3 nucleotides: TGCGCCAGCAGTAGGACGGGACTAGCGGGGGGGCAGTCCGGGGAGCTGTTTTTT. Its translation is CASSRTGLAGGQSGELFF.